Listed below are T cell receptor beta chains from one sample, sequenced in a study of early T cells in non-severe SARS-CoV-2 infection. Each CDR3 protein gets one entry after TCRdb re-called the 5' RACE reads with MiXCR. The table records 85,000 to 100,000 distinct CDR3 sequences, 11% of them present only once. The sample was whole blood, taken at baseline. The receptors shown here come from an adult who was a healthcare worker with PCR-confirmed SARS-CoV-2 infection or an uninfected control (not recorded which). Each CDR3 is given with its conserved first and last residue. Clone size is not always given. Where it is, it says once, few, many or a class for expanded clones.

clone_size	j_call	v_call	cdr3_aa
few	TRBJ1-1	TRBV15	CATSRGRVGTEAFF
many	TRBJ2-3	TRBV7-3	CASSSPSGGVDTQYF
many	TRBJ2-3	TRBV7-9	CASSLLGLADTDTQYF
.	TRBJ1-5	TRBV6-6	CASSLDRGNQHF
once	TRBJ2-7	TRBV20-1	CSARAMTTYEQYF
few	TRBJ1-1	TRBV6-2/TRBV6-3	CASSYRGKAFF
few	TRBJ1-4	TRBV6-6	CASSYSKSGTTNEKLFF
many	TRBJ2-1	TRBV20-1	CSGLGTLILNEQFF
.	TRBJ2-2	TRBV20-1	CSAKGAFGGGELFF
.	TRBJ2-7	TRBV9	CASSVTTGTGGSYGEQYF
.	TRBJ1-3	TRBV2	CASSAEFTRLGNTIYF
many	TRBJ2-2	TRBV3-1	CASSQEGQRLTGELFF
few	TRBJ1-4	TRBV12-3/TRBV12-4	CASSGTGTKNEKLFF
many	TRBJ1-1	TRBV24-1	CATPAVFQRQADTEAFF
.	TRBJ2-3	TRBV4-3	CASTYPVGDRCTDTQYF
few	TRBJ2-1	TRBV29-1	CSVPAPGDNEQFF
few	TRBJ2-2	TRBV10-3	CATQDREGTGELFF
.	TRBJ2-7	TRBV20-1	CSAKPPLAGLYEQYF
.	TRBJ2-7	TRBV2	CASRAQGTEQYF
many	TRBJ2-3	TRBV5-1	CASSLDATSTDTQYF
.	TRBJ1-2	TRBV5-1	CASSLDDRTYGYTF
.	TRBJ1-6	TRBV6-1	CASSGRRASSYNSPLHF
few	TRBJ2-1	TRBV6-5	CASSYLAGSNEQFF
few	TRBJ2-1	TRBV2	CASRSQTSGSRNEQFF
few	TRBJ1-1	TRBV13	CASSLGQGVTEAFF
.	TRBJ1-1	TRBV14	CASSQDLSRQAFF
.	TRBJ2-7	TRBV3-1	CASSQSSGTAYEQYF
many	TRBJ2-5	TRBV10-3	CAISEQKGETQYF
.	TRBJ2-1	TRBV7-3	CASSLGSGGLGEQFF
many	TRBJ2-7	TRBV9	CASSARLADEQYF
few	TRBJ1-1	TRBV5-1	CASSLDGNMNTEAFF
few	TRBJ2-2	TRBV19	CASRVTGSTGELFF
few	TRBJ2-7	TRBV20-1	CSARDSDTFHEQYF
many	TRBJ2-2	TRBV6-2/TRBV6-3	CASAGLAESKNTGELFF
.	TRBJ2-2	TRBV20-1	CSALNTYGTSNTGELFF
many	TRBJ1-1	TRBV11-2	CASSLSTDNTEAFF
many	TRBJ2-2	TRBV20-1	CSALGTGVTGELFF
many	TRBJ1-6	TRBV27	CASTSMGQGYSPLHF
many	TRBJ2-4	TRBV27	CASSLGPGPDIQYF
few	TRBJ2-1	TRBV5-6	CASSGGLAENHRTYNEQFF
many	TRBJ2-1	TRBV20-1	CSARSNRALSQTEQFF
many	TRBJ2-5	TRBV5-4	CASSLGRGGLRETQYF
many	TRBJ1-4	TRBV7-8	CASSFGQVNEKLFF
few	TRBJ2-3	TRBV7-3	CASSASGGTDTQYF
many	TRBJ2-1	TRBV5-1	CASSPGQGSYNEQFF
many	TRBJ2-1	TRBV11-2	CASSLAGGHYEQFF
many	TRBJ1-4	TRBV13	CASSTSRDRVIEKLFF
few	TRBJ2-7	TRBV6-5	CASSYDEGSYEQYF
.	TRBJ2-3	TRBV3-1	CASSQGDTQYF
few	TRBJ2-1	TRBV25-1	CASSEYKGGPSNEQFF
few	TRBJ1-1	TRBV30	CAWSVTGKRAFF
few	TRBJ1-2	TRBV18	CASSPTTQQDGYTF
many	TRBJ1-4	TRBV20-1	CSAKTGEGLEKLFF
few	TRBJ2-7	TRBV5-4	CASSGRLAGAGEQYF
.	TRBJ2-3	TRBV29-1	CSVGLAGGTDTQYF
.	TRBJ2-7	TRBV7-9	CASSSRQHEQYF
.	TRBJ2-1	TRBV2	CASRTQGHEQFF